The 9 T cell receptor beta chains given below trace back to one sample, sequenced in a study of T cell responses to AZD1222 COVID-19 vaccine. The repertoire was sequenced with immunoSEQ multiplex PCR; TCRdb's copy has only in-frame clones and lacks some. The sample has 95,000 to 110,000 clones; roughly 91% are singletons. The material sequenced was peripheral blood, taken on day 0 of AZD1222 vaccination. These TCRs come from an adult in good health.

The rearrangement joins TRBV3-1 (or the pseudogene TRBV3-2) to TRBJ2-7; 13 nucleotides line up with TRBD2. Per the germline V gene, CDR1 is LGHDT and CDR2 is YNNKEL (reference sequence). The CDR3 extends over 14 amino acids. Trimming cost V 4 bases and J 6 bases; bases outside gene matches: 3. As DNA, the CDR3 is TGTGCCAGCAGCCCATGGACTAGCGGGAGCGAGCAGTACTTC. Its protein is CASSPWTSGSEQYF.

This chain links TRBV15 with TRBJ1-1, with 7 bases lining up with TRBD1. Germline trimming cut 0 bases from V and 11 bases from J; bases unmatched to any gene: 6. The CDR3 loop spans 13 amino acids. Germline CDR1 and CDR2: LNHNV and YYDKDF (reference sequence). CDR3 DNA sequence: TGTGCCACCAGCAGAGATTTACAGGGGAGGGCTTTCTTT. It encodes CATSRDLQGRAFF.

This chain uses TRBV30 with TRBJ1-4; 7 bases line up with TRBD1. Trimming at V came to 6 bases and at J to 3 bases, leaving 7 bases not matched to a gene. In germline, CDR1 is GTSNPN, CDR2 SVGIG (reference sequence). This CDR3 spans 14 amino acids. The CDR3 region is CACARGAANEKLFF. The DNA of the CDR3 is TGTGCCTGCGCCAGGGGGGCGGCTAATGAAAAACTGTTTTTT.

This clone was seen a single time. The chain uses TRBV9 and TRBJ2-7; D call uncertain. The V end was cut by 0 bases, the J end by 2 bases, with 9 bases between. The V gene's germline CDR1 is SGDLS and CDR2 YYNGEE. This CDR3 is 14 amino acids long. Written as DNA, the CDR3 is TGTGCCAGCAGCGTAGGTAACAGCCCCTACGAGCAGTACTTC. Protein product: CASSVGNSPYEQYF.

The chain combines TRBV6-1 with TRBJ1-3, with no clear D. Trimming took 1 base from V and 0 from J, leaving 10 bases between them. CDR3 length: 16 residues. CDR1 is MNHNS, CDR2 SASEGT, per germline. The chain's CDR3 is CASSEGYSFSGNTIYF. The CDR3 nucleotides read TGTGCCAGCAGTGAAGGATACAGTTTCTCTGGAAACACCATATATTTT.

The chain uses TRBV5-8 and TRBJ2-1, with D maybe TRBD2 (6 bases). This CDR3 spans 15 amino acids. Germline V gene lookup returns CDR1 SGHTS and CDR2 YDEGEE. V was shortened by 2 bases and J by 3 bases, with 12 bases between the two germline ends. CDR3 DNA: TGTGCCAGCAGCTTCACGGCGGGAATCTACAATGAGCAGTTCTTC. It specifies CASSFTAGIYNEQFF. The variable domain in full, completed from reference TRBV5-8 and TRBJ2-1, reads EAGVTQSPTHLIKTRGQQATLRCSPISGHTSVYWYQQALGLGLQFLLWYDEGEERNRGNFPPRFSGRQFPNYSSELNVNALELEDSALYLCASSFTAGIYNEQFFGPGTRLTVL.

CDR3 coding DNA: TGTGCCACCAGTCTAAGCGGGAGGGCAGGAGGTGAGCAGTTCTTC. Translating gives CATSLSGRAGGEQFF. The chain has TRBV24-1 and TRBJ2-1, with TRBD2 identical over 10 bases. Unmatched junction bases numbered 10, after V lost 6 bases and J lost 9 bases. CDR1 is KGHDR, CDR2 SFDVKD, per germline. The CDR3 has 15 amino acids.

This clone was counted once. The V gene is TRBV24-1, the J gene TRBJ1-2, with D unresolved. The CDR3 is 12 amino acids. Germline lookup yields CDR1 KGHDR and CDR2 SFDVKD. Trimming shortened V by 6 bases and J by 3 bases, and 7 bases separated the two germline ends. Here the CDR3 reads CATSPGYYGYTF. In DNA, the CDR3 is TGTGCCACCAGTCCCGGCTACTATGGCTACACCTTC.

The V gene is TRBV6-1, the J gene TRBJ2-3; weak D call: TRBD2 (6 bases). CDR3 length: 18 amino acids. Germline CDR1 is MNHNS and CDR2 is SASEGT. V was clipped by 3 bases and J by 2 bases, with 21 bases between them. This CDR3 is CASSEGLYVRGYTDTQYF. The CDR3 region has the DNA TGTGCCAGCAGTGAGGGCCTTTATGTGCGGGGATACACAGATACGCAGTATTTT.